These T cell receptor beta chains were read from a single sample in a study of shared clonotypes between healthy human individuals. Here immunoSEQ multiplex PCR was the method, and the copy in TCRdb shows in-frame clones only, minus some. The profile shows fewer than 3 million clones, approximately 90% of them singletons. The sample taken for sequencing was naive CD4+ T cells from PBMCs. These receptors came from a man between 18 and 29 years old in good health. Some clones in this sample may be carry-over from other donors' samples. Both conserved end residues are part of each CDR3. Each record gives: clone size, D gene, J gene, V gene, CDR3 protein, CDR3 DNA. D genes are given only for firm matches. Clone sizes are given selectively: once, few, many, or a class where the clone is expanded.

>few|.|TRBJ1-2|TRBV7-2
CASSPYYGYTF
TGTGCCAGCAGCCCCTACTATGGCTACACCTTC
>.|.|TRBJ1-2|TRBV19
CASTQNRGWNYGYTF
TGTGCCAGTACCCAGAACCGGGGCTGGAACTATGGCTACACCTTC
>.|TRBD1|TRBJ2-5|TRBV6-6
CASSYSLGTGQETQYF
TGTGCCAGCAGTTACTCGCTTGGGACAGGGCAAGAGACCCAGTACTTC
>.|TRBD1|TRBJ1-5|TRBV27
CASSSGTGVRPQHF
TGTGCCAGCAGCTCCGGGACAGGGGTACGGCCCCAGCATTTT
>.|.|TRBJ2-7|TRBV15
CATSRSDTAYEQYF
TGTGCCACCAGCAGGAGCGACACGGCCTACGAGCAGTACTTC
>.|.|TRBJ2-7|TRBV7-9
CASSSKGEQYF
TGTGCCAGCAGCTCGAAAGGCGAGCAGTACTTC
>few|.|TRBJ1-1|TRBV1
CTSYRTPFLAAAEAFF
TGCACCAGCTACAGAACTCCGTTCCTTGCAGCGGCTGAAGCTTTCTTT
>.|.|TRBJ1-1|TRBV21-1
CASSKGLRNTEAFF
TGTGCCAGCAGCAAGGGACTCAGGAACACTGAAGCTTTCTTT
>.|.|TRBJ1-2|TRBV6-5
CASSYVSGRADRGYTF
TGTGCCAGCAGTTACGTTTCGGGCAGGGCTGACCGCGGCTACACCTTC
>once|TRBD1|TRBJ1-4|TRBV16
CASSSNRGQQKLFF
TGTGCCAGCAGTTCTAACAGGGGGCAACAAAAACTGTTTTTT
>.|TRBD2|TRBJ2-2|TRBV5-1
CASSWLAGTSTGELFF
TGCGCCAGCAGTTGGTTAGCGGGCACTAGCACCGGGGAGCTGTTTTTT
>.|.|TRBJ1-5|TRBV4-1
CASSQVLRDQPQHF
TGCGCCAGCAGCCAAGTATTAAGGGACCAGCCCCAGCATTTT
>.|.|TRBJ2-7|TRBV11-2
CASSLDGVPYEQYF
TGTGCCAGCAGCTTAGACGGGGTGCCCTACGAGCAGTACTTC
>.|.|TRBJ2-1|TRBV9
CASSVVPNAYNEQFF
TGTGCCAGCAGCGTAGTCCCTAACGCCTACAATGAGCAGTTCTTC
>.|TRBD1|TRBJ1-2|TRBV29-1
CSVGGPGQAYGYTF
TGCAGCGTTGGGGGACCGGGACAGGCATATGGCTACACCTTC
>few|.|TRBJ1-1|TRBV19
CASTRLTGNTEAFF
TGTGCCAGCACCCGACTCACCGGGAACACTGAAGCTTTCTTT
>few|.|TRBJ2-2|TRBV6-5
CASSYSTGELFF
TGTGCCAGCAGTTACTCTACCGGGGAGCTGTTTTTT
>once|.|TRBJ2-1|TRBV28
CASDTPRGEQFF
TGTGCCAGCGACACGCCCCGAGGGGAGCAGTTCTTC
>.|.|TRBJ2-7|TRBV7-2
CASSSYLEQYF
TGTGCCAGCAGCTCATACCTCGAGCAGTACTTC
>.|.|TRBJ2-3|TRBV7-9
CASSLRGAWMEGDTQYF
TGTGCCAGCAGCTTAAGGGGGGCGTGGATGGAGGGAGATACGCAGTATTTT